Below, 6 T cell receptor beta chains from the same sample are listed, as sequenced in a study of cytomegalovirus exposure and HLA in healthy donors. The method was immunoSEQ multiplex PCR; TCRdb's version includes in-frame clones alone and lacks a portion of them. The sample consists of around 170,000 clones, roughly 85% of them appearing once. The specimen sequenced was PBMCs. The receptors derive from a young man in good health and CMV-seropositive.

The chain employs TRBV7-9 and TRBJ1-4, with 9 bases fitting TRBD1. CDR1 is SEHNR, CDR2 FQNEAQ, per germline (reference sequence). V was clipped by 1 base and J by 8 bases; unmatched bases: 5. The CDR3 loop spans 15 amino acids. Here the CDR3 reads CASSLGDRAGEKLFF. DNA for the CDR3: TGTGCCAGCAGCTTAGGGGACAGGGCTGGAGAAAAACTGTTTTTT.

The chain links TRBV29-1 to TRBJ2-7; possible D gene TRBD1, 5 bases. CDR1 is SQVTM, CDR2 ANQGSEA, per germline. The CDR3 is made up of 13 amino acids. The V end was cut by 5 bases, the J end by 1 base, with 12 bases between. CDR3 sequence reads: CSVIPQGSYEQYF. The CDR3 nucleotides are TGCAGCGTTATCCCCCAGGGTTCCTACGAGCAGTACTTC.

This rearrangement joins TRBV6-5 to TRBJ1-1; TRBD1 agrees at 7 bases. Looked up from germline, CDR1 is MNHEY and CDR2 is SVGAGI. The CDR3 length is 14 residues. Losses at the gene ends were 4 bases for V and 5 bases for J; bases not matched to a gene: 7. The CDR3 protein is CASSLGQVSTEAFF. The CDR3 region has the DNA TGTGCCAGCAGTTTAGGACAGGTTTCAACTGAAGCTTTCTTT.

The rearrangement joins TRBV9 to TRBJ1-1, with TRBD1 matching 7 bases. V shed 6 bases and J 2 bases; nucleotides not matched to a gene: 7. CDR3 size: 14 residues. CDR1 is SGDLS, CDR2 YYNGEE, per germline. As DNA, the CDR3 is TGTGCCAGCACGCCGGGGACAGTTAACACTGAAGCTTTCTTT. It encodes CASTPGTVNTEAFF. The whole variable domain, filled in from reference TRBV9 and TRBJ1-1, reads DSGVTQTPKHLITATGQRVTLRCSPRSGDLSVYWYQQSLDQGLQFLIQYYNGEERAKGNILERFSAQQFPDLHSELNLSSLELGDSALYFCASTPGTVNTEAFFGQGTRLTVV.

The genes are TRBV4-2 and TRBJ2-1; a possible D gene is TRBD1 (5 bases). V lost 4 bases, J lost 8 bases, and 12 bases lay in between. Germline V CDR1 and CDR2: LGHNA, YNFKEQ. This CDR3 region has 13 residues. The CDR3 loop reads CASSPDRGDEQFF. The CDR3 bases are TGTGCCAGCAGCCCCGATAGGGGCGATGAGCAGTTCTTC.

This clone has only one observation. The CDR3 is CASSGVDRGYGNTIYF. Here the CDR3 DNA reads TGTGCCAGCAGCGGCGTAGACAGGGGATATGGAAACACCATATATTTT. The chain uses TRBV7-9 and TRBJ1-3; the match to TRBD1 covers 8 bases. The germline V gene encodes CDR1 SEHNR and CDR2 FQNEAQ (reference sequence). With V trimmed by 5 bases and J by 3 bases, 9 bases remained unmatched. This CDR3 contains 16 residues. The full variable domain, with the rest looked up from reference TRBV7-9 and TRBJ1-3, is DTGVSQNPRHKITKRGQNVTFRCDPISEHNRLYWYRQTLGQGPEFLTYFQNEAQLEKSRLLSDRFSAERPKGSFSTLEIQRTEQGDSAMYLCASSGVDRGYGNTIYFGEGSWLTVV.